The T cell receptor beta chain described here comes from a study of blood T cell repertoires in COVID-19. Overall study: The samples span acute and convalescent COVID-19 from the United States, Italy and Spain. Sources were T cells, B-cell-depleted T cells, or PBMCs; the material itself was cDNA or gDNA.

V was shortened by 0 bases and J by 1 base, with 9 bases between the two germline ends. CDR1 is ENHRY and CDR2 is SYGVKD in the germline V gene. The CDR3 consists of 16 residues. Per the study methods: Estimated nucleated cell counts came from reference gene primer amplification. Measured with immunoSEQ multiplex PCR; TCRdb has only the in-frame clones, and not every one. The V and J calls and clone size were taken over from that table, and D and trimming were inferred from the DNA. The repertoire holds about 250,000 clones, with 70% to 90% as singletons. This clonotype was obtained from a man between 18 and 29 years old with active or convalescent COVID-19. Material: peripheral blood. The V gene is TRBV10-3, the J gene TRBJ2-2; possible D gene TRBD1, 5 bases. The CDR3 DNA reads TGTGCCATCAGTGAGTCAGGGGCGAGGAACACCGGGGAGCTGTTTTTT. Encoded protein: CAISESGARNTGELFF.